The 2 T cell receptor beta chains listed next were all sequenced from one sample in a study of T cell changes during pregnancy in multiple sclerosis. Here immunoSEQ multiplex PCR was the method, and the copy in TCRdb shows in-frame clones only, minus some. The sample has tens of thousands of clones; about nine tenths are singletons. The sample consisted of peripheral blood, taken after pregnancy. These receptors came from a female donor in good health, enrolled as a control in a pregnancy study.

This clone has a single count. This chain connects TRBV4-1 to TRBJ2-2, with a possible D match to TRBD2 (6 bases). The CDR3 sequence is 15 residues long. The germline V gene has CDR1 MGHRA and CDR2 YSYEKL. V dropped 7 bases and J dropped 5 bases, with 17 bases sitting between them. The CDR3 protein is CASTRRDLDTGELFF. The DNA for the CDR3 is TGCGCCAGCACCCGGCGGGACTTAGATACCGGGGAGCTGTTTTTT.

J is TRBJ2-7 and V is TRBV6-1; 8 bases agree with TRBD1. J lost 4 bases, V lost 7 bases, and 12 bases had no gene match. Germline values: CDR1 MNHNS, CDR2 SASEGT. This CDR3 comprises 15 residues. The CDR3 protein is CASIPGQGARYEQYF. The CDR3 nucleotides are TGTGCCAGCATCCCAGGGCAGGGGGCGCGATACGAGCAGTACTTC.